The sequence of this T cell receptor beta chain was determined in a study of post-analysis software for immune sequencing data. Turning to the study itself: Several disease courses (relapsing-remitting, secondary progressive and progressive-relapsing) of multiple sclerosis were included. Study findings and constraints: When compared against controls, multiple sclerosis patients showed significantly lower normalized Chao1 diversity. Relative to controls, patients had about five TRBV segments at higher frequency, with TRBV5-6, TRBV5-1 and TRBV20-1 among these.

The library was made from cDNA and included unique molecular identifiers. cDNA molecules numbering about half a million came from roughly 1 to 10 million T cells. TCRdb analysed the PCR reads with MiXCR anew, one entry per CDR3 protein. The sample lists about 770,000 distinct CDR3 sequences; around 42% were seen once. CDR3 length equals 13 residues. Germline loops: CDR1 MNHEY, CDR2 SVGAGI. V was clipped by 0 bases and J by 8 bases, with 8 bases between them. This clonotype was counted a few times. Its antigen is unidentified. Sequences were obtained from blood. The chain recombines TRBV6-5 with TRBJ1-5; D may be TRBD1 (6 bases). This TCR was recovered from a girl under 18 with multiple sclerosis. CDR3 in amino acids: CASSYSRGKPQHF. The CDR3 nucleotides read TGTGCCAGCAGTTACTCGAGGGGGAAGCCCCAGCATTTT.